The rows below give T cell receptor beta chains drawn from one sample of a study of T cell responses to AZD1222 COVID-19 vaccine. The repertoire was sequenced with immunoSEQ multiplex PCR; TCRdb's copy has only in-frame clones and lacks some. The table shows under 170,000 clones, with 90% to 95% occurring only once. The sequencing used peripheral blood, collected on day 0 of AZD1222 vaccination. These receptors were collected from an adult in good health. Each CDR3 is given with its conserved first and last residue. The D gene is left open where the match is weak. Some rows mark clone size as missing; the rest say once, few, many or name a class of expanded clone.

d_gene,v_gene,j_gene,abundance,len,CDR3aa,CDR3nt
.,TRBV4-1,TRBJ1-4,.,14,CASSPGGAREKLFF,TGCGCCAGCAGCCCGGGGGGCGCGAGGGAAAAACTGTTTTTT
.,TRBV12-3/TRBV12-4,TRBJ1-5,.,13,CASQAREYQPQHF,TGTGCCAGCCAGGCGAGGGAATACCAGCCCCAGCATTTT
.,TRBV28,TRBJ1-4,.,14,CASSRPGGDEKLFF,TGTGCCAGCAGTCGACCGGGGGGGGATGAAAAACTGTTTTTT
.,TRBV6-2/TRBV6-3,TRBJ2-2,once,12,CASSRQGGELFF,TGTGCCAGCAGTAGGCAGGGCGGGGAGCTGTTTTTT
.,TRBV6-5,TRBJ1-3,.,14,CASRWGDSGNTIYF,TGTGCCAGCCGGTGGGGGGACTCTGGAAACACCATATATTTT
TRBD1,TRBV19,TRBJ2-3,.,15,CASRPRDRSADTQYF,TGTGCCAGTAGGCCTCGGGACAGGTCGGCAGATACGCAGTATTTT
.,TRBV2,TRBJ1-1,.,13,CASKYPVNTEAFF,TGTGCCTCCAAGTATCCGGTGAACACTGAAGCTTTCTTT
.,TRBV11-2,TRBJ1-1,.,13,CASRVPGNTEAFF,TGTGCCAGCAGGGTACCGGGAAACACTGAAGCTTTCTTT
.,TRBV19,TRBJ2-3,.,16,CASSIERAVYTDTQYF,TGTGCCAGTAGTATAGAGAGGGCCGTTTACACAGATACGCAGTATTTT
.,TRBV7-3,TRBJ2-1,.,15,CASSLTSTSSNEQFF,TGTGCCAGCAGCTTAACCAGTACTAGTTCGAATGAGCAGTTCTTC
.,TRBV3-1/TRBV3-2,TRBJ1-5,.,15,CASSLRGDSNQPQHF,TGTGCCAGCAGCCTGCGTGGGGATAGCAATCAGCCCCAGCATTTT
TRBD2,TRBV2,TRBJ2-5,.,16,CASSYPEKRGEETQYF,TGTGCCAGCAGTTATCCCGAGAAGCGGGGGGAAGAGACCCAGTACTTC
.,TRBV18,TRBJ1-3,.,16,CASSPSQAGPGNTIYF,TGTGCCAGCTCACCGTCACAGGCAGGCCCTGGAAACACCATATATTTT
TRBD1,TRBV5-1,TRBJ1-1,.,15,CASKRGGAEGTEAFF,TGCGCCAGCAAAAGAGGGGGCGCAGAGGGAACTGAAGCTTTCTTT
.,TRBV7-9,TRBJ2-1,.,13,CAAPASSYNEQFF,TGTGCCGCCCCCGCCAGCTCCTACAATGAGCAGTTCTTC
.,TRBV11-2,TRBJ2-3,.,14,CASSFLRKADTQYF,TGTGCCAGCAGCTTTCTCCGGAAGGCAGATACGCAGTATTTT
TRBD1,TRBV2,TRBJ1-4,.,15,CASSLETGGNEKLFF,TGTGCCAGCAGTCTAGAGACAGGGGGCAATGAAAAACTGTTTTTT
.,TRBV5-5,TRBJ1-3,.,15,CASSLGGDIRNTIYF,TGTGCCAGCAGCTTGGGAGGGGACATCAGAAACACCATATATTTT
TRBD1,TRBV27,TRBJ1-4,once,15,CASRPTGVTNEKLFF,TGTGCCAGCAGACCAACAGGGGTAACTAATGAAAAACTGTTTTTT
.,TRBV7-3,TRBJ2-5,.,16,CASSFLGPYPWETQYF,TGTGCCAGCAGCTTTTTGGGGCCCTACCCTTGGGAGACCCAGTACTTC
TRBD1,TRBV9,TRBJ1-5,.,18,CASSIRQGITKDNQPQHF,TGTGCCAGCAGCATAAGACAGGGGATCACTAAGGACAATCAGCCCCAGCATTTT
.,TRBV5-4,TRBJ2-3,.,14,CASSFRSSTDTQYF,TGTGCCAGCAGCTTCCGTTCTAGCACAGATACGCAGTATTTT
.,TRBV6-4,TRBJ2-2,once,13,CASSDGDTGELFF,TGTGCCAGCAGTGACGGCGATACCGGGGAGCTGTTTTTT
.,TRBV9,TRBJ2-3,.,16,CASSVAAGYYTDTQYF,TGTGCCAGCAGCGTAGCGGCAGGCTATTACACAGATACGCAGTATTTT
TRBD1,TRBV5-4,TRBJ1-3,.,15,CASSAGQSSGNTIYF,TGTGCCAGCAGCGCGGGACAGAGCTCTGGAAACACCATATATTTT
.,TRBV15,TRBJ1-3,.,13,CATSTTNENTIYF,TGTGCCACCAGCACAACCAACGAAAACACCATATATTTT
.,TRBV4-2,TRBJ1-4,.,16,CASSQDAPRRGEKLFF,TGTGCCAGCAGCCAAGATGCCCCCAGGAGGGGGGAAAAACTGTTTTTT
TRBD1,TRBV2,TRBJ2-2,once,13,CASRGQYTGELFF,TGTGCCAGCAGGGGACAGTACACCGGGGAGCTGTTTTTT
TRBD1,TRBV19,TRBJ1-5,.,14,CASSMTGGFQPQHF,TGTGCCAGTAGTATGACAGGGGGGTTTCAGCCCCAGCATTTT
.,TRBV5-8,TRBJ2-3,.,16,CASSRLGQIKTDTQYF,TGTGCCAGCAGCCGGCTTGGACAGATTAAGACAGATACGCAGTATTTT
.,TRBV6-2/TRBV6-3,TRBJ1-5,.,15,CASSPGAQYNQPQHF,TGTGCCAGCAGTCCAGGGGCCCAGTACAATCAGCCCCAGCATTTT
.,TRBV5-8,TRBJ1-5,.,17,CASSLAWQTDSNQPQHF,TGTGCCAGCAGCTTGGCCTGGCAGACCGATAGCAATCAGCCCCAGCATTTT
.,TRBV18,TRBJ1-6,.,17,CASSPSRGGLGGSPLHF,TGTGCCAGCTCACCGAGCCGGGGGGGGCTCGGGGGTTCACCCCTCCACTTT
.,TRBV20-1,TRBJ2-1,.,12,CSASALRAEQFF,TGCAGTGCTAGTGCATTGCGGGCTGAGCAGTTCTTC
TRBD1,TRBV3-1/TRBV3-2,TRBJ2-5,.,13,CASSLQGQETQYF,TGTGCCAGCAGCCTACAGGGGCAGGAGACCCAGTACTTC
TRBD1,TRBV18,TRBJ1-2,.,17,CASSPQSRTGASYGYTF,TGTGCCAGCTCACCCCAGAGCCGGACAGGGGCGTCCTATGGCTACACCTTC
TRBD2,TRBV9,TRBJ2-1,.,17,CASSVLGRAGNFNEQFF,TGTGCCAGCAGCGTACTTGGTAGAGCGGGAAACTTCAATGAGCAGTTCTTC
.,TRBV19,TRBJ2-2,medium-sized,15,CASSRAETHTGELFF,TGTGCCAGTAGTCGGGCTGAGACTCACACCGGGGAGCTGTTTTTT
.,TRBV7-6,TRBJ2-5,.,17,CASSLSVDSSYQETQYF,TGTGCCAGCAGCTTAAGTGTGGACAGTTCCTACCAAGAGACCCAGTACTTC
.,TRBV21-1,TRBJ1-5,once,16,CASSKEGGNSNQPQHF,TGTGCCAGCAGCAAAGAGGGGGGGAATAGCAATCAGCCCCAGCATTTT
.,TRBV21-1,TRBJ2-1,.,10,CASPYNEQFF,TGTGCCAGCCCTTACAATGAGCAGTTCTTC
TRBD1,TRBV7-9,TRBJ1-2,.,13,CASRSGTGDGYTF,TGTGCCAGCAGGTCCGGGACAGGGGACGGCTACACCTTC
.,TRBV7-9,TRBJ1-3,.,18,CASSPWSDTESKGNTIYF,TGTGCCAGCAGCCCATGGAGCGATACAGAGTCAAAAGGAAACACCATATATTTT
.,TRBV14,TRBJ1-3,.,14,CASNNQGFGNTIYF,TGTGCCAGCAACAACCAGGGATTCGGAAACACCATATATTTT
.,TRBV18,TRBJ2-2,.,16,CASSSPGTRNTGELFF,TGTGCCAGCTCATCCCCCGGGACGCGAAACACCGGGGAGCTGTTTTTT
.,TRBV7-9,TRBJ2-1,.,16,CASSPGESISYNEQFF,TGTGCCAGCAGCCCCGGGGAGAGTATCTCCTACAATGAGCAGTTCTTC
.,TRBV5-6,TRBJ1-5,.,15,CASSLGGAGNQPQHF,TGTGCCAGCAGCTTGGGCGGGGCAGGCAATCAGCCCCAGCATTTT
.,TRBV30,TRBJ1-3,.,15,CAWSPELGPGNTIYF,TGTGCCTGGAGTCCGGAGTTGGGGCCTGGAAACACCATATATTTT
.,TRBV19,TRBJ2-3,.,13,CASSTTGTNTQYF,TGTGCCAGTAGTACCACCGGGACGAATACGCAGTATTTT
.,TRBV14,TRBJ2-3,.,13,CASSIWTGDTQYF,TGTGCCAGCAGCATCTGGACTGGAGATACGCAGTATTTT
.,TRBV7-3,TRBJ2-1,.,14,CASKPRLDSGEQFF,TGTGCCAGCAAACCCCGACTAGACTCGGGTGAGCAGTTCTTC
TRBD1,TRBV10-3,TRBJ2-3,.,15,CAINKGQSSTDTQYF,TGTGCCATCAATAAGGGACAGTCTAGCACAGATACGCAGTATTTT
.,TRBV3-1/TRBV3-2,TRBJ2-1,.,15,CASSRTGALYNEQFF,TGTGCCAGCAGCCGAACGGGGGCGTTATACAATGAGCAGTTCTTC
.,TRBV5-1,TRBJ1-1,.,14,CASSLPGSGTEAFF,TGCGCCAGCAGCTTGCCGGGTTCGGGGACTGAAGCTTTCTTT
TRBD2,TRBV4-3,TRBJ2-1,.,17,CASSQDLVAGPYNEQFF,TGCGCCAGCAGCCAAGATCTAGTAGCGGGACCCTACAATGAGCAGTTCTTC
TRBD1,TRBV12-3/TRBV12-4,TRBJ1-2,.,13,CASRSGTDYGYTF,TGTGCCAGCAGATCCGGGACAGACTATGGCTACACCTTC
.,TRBV4-1,TRBJ1-1,.,17,CASSPEGRGAGNTEAFF,TGCGCCAGCAGCCCAGAGGGTAGGGGCGCGGGGAACACTGAAGCTTTCTTT
.,TRBV6-5,TRBJ1-2,.,13,CASRQTGSYGYTF,TGTGCCAGCAGACAAACAGGGAGCTATGGCTACACCTTC
.,TRBV9,TRBJ2-1,once,15,CASSSLGGSYNEQFF,TGTGCCAGCAGCTCACTAGGGGGTTCCTACAATGAGCAGTTCTTC
.,TRBV7-9,TRBJ1-2,.,14,CASSLAGYNYGYTF,TGTGCCAGCAGCTTAGCAGGATATAACTATGGCTACACCTTC